The 23 T cell receptor beta chains below come from one sample, sequenced in a study of T-cell reconstitution after alpha-beta-depleted transplantation in children. Researchers prepared the TCRbeta library using unique molecular identifiers, the study reports. TCRdb reprocessed the PCR reads via MiXCR and lists one record per CDR3 protein. The sample has about 900,000 distinct CDR3 sequences, 25% to 30% seen once. Here the sequenced sample was PBMCs, mostly from graft donor cells, taken 360 days after TCRalphabeta/CD19-depleted stem cell transplant. The receptors shown here come from a boy under two years old who had a stem cell transplant for SCID, so the T cells may come from the graft donor.

The chain recombines TRBV4-3 with TRBJ1-4; possible D gene TRBD1, 5 bases. This CDR3 region has 15 residues. V lost 1 base to trimming and J lost 8 bases, with 14 bases between them. Germline V gene sequence: CDR1 LGHNA, CDR2 YSLEER. This chain's CDR3 is CASSQGRGIWEKLFF. CDR3 bases: TGCGCCAGCAGCCAAGGGCGGGGCATCTGGGAAAAACTGTTTTTT.

The chain combines TRBV12-3 or TRBV12-4 with TRBJ1-3; TRBD1 matches at 7 bases. J was trimmed by 4 bases and V by 7 bases; bases with no gene match: 4. The CDR3 totals 13 residues. CDR3 coding DNA: TGTGCCAGCAAAAACAGGGGAGGAAACACCATATATTTT. The encoded protein is CASKNRGGNTIYF.

This clonotype occurred a few times. The genes are TRBV6-5 and TRBJ2-7; TRBD1 is a possible D gene (6 bases). Germline V gives CDR1 MNHEY, CDR2 SVGAGI. The CDR3 covers 11 residues. V lost 9 bases to trimming and J lost 3 bases, with 9 bases between them. The CDR3 reads CASQQGYEQYF. Written as DNA, the CDR3 is TGTGCCAGTCAACAGGGCTACGAGCAGTACTTC.

This chain links TRBV10-2 with TRBJ2-2; 12 positions agree with TRBD2. V trimming: 6 bases; J trimming: 7 bases; junction bases outside the gene matches: 6. The CDR3 has 15 residues. The germline V gene has CDR1 WSHSY and CDR2 SAAADI. For the CDR3, the DNA is TGCGCCAGCAGACTAGCGGGGGGCGGGAACGGGGAGCTGTTTTTT. The encoded protein is CASRLAGGGNGELFF.

The chain uses TRBV24-1 and TRBJ2-1, with 12 nucleotides matching TRBD2. CDR3 length: 19 residues. Germline V CDR1 and CDR2: KGHDR, SFDVKD. The trim removed 3 bases at V and 2 bases at J, leaving 10 bases unmatched. The CDR3 reads CATSDPDPSGRAPYNEQFF. For the CDR3, the DNA is TGTGCCACCAGTGATCCTGATCCTAGCGGGAGGGCACCCTACAATGAGCAGTTCTTC.

The V and J genes are TRBV7-2 and TRBJ2-3, with TRBD2 matching over 7 bases. The germline gives CDR1 SGHTA, CDR2 FQGNSA. V shed 1 base, J shed 5 bases, and the junction held 6 bases outside the gene matches. The CDR3 covers 15 residues. The CDR3 nucleotides read TGTGCCAGCAGCTTAGGCGGGGGTGGCAAAGATACGCAGTATTTT. Residues: CASSLGGGGKDTQYF.

The chain joins TRBV2 to TRBJ2-1; weak D call: TRBD1 (5 bases). The CDR3 length is 14 residues. CDR1 is SNHLY and CDR2 is FYNNEI in the germline V gene. Deletions cut 3 bases from V and 5 bases from J, with 11 bases between. The CDR3 here is CASSDRALHNEQFF. CDR3 sequence (DNA): TGTGCCAGCAGTGACAGGGCCCTTCACAATGAGCAGTTCTTC.

This clonotype was detected only a few times. Germline is not matched at one junction end, which may reflect a read error. The chain couples TRBV5-1 to TRBJ1-1; D is perhaps TRBD1 (6 bases). This CDR3 comprises 14 residues. From germline, CDR1 is SGHRS and CDR2 YFSETQ. CDR3 bases: TGCGCCAGCAGCTTGCACGCACGGACAGATGCGGGTCCCTTT. Protein product: CASSLHARTDAGPF. The variable domain in full, with the rest retrieved from reference TRBV5-1 and TRBJ1-1, is KAGVTQTPRYLIKTRGQQVTLSCSPISGHRSVSWYQQTPGQGLQFLFEYFSETQRNKGNFPGRFSGRQFSNSRSEMNVSTLELGDSALYLCASSLHARTDAGPFGQGTRLTVV.

The chain's CDR3 is CASRAGGYHYGYTF. For the CDR3, the DNA is TGTGCCAGCAGGGCCGGGGGGTATCACTATGGCTACACCTTC. The chain employs TRBV27 and TRBJ1-2; TRBD1 might be the D (5 bases). Trimming removed 6 bases at V and 3 bases at J, with 14 bases between. The V gene's germline CDR1 is MNHEY and CDR2 SMNVEV (reference sequence). The CDR3 spans 14 residues.

V gene TRBV20-1 combines with J gene TRBJ2-3; 8 bases are shared with TRBD2. The CDR3 spans 15 residues. CDR1 and CDR2 from the germline V gene are DFQATT and SNEGSKA (reference sequence). V was clipped by 0 bases and J by 2 bases; unmatched bases: 4. The CDR3: CSARDWTSNTDTQYF. The CDR3 bases are TGCAGTGCTAGAGACTGGACTAGCAACACAGATACGCAGTATTTT.

The chain combines TRBV2 with TRBJ1-5; weak D call: TRBD1 (6 bases). The CDR3 has 19 residues. The germline CDR1 and CDR2 sequences are SNHLY and FYNNEI. The V gene lost 4 bases and the J gene lost 0 bases, with 22 bases spanning the gap. The CDR3 protein is CASSVDWVVGDTSNQPQHF. In DNA, the CDR3 is TGTGCCAGCAGTGTGGACTGGGTTGTAGGGGACACTAGCAATCAGCCCCAGCATTTT.

This clonotype has a handful of counts. This chain uses TRBV7-8 with TRBJ2-3; 9 nucleotides agree with TRBD1. Germline trimming cut 0 bases from V and 4 bases from J; bases unmatched to any gene: 5. The CDR3 runs to 16 residues. Germline assignment: CDR1 SGHVS and CDR2 FQNEAQ. CDR3 sequence: CASSLATGGASDTQYF. The CDR3 DNA reads as TGTGCCAGCAGCTTAGCGACAGGGGGTGCCTCAGATACGCAGTATTTT.

The V gene is TRBV4-1, the J gene TRBJ1-5; possible D gene TRBD1, 5 bases. This CDR3 region has 15 residues. In germline, CDR1 is MGHRA, CDR2 YSYEKL. V was clipped by 3 bases and J by 4 bases, with 13 bases between them. CDR3 region: CASSHGTVKNQPQHF. The CDR3 DNA is TGCGCCAGCAGCCATGGGACGGTGAAAAATCAGCCCCAGCATTTT.

There are a few counts of this clonotype. The chain carries TRBV10-3 and TRBJ1-1; D unresolved. CDR1 is ENHRY and CDR2 is SYGVKD in the germline V gene. This CDR3 is built from 12 residues. Trimming took off 0 bases at V and 10 bases at J, with 9 bases between the two ends. CDR3 nucleotide sequence: TGTGCCATCAGTGAGTCGGGTTCTTCAGCTTTCTTT. Its protein is CAISESGSSAFF.

This clonotype was observed a handful of times. The germline gene is not matched at one end of the junction; a read error may be the cause. This chain joins TRBV3-1 and TRBJ2-1; TRBD2 matches at 9 bases. CDR3 length equals 15 residues. CDR1 is LGHDT, CDR2 YNNKEL, per germline (reference sequence). CDR3 DNA sequence: TGTGCCAGCACCCAAGCGGGGGGCATATACAATGAGCAGTTCTTC. It encodes CASTQAGGIYNEQFF.

V and J are TRBV10-2 and TRBJ1-1, with no clear D. V lost 6 bases and J 1 base, leaving 12 bases between the germline ends. This CDR3 spans 14 amino acids. CDR1 WSHSY and CDR2 SAAADI come from the germline V gene. In DNA, the CDR3 is TGCGCCAGCAGGGATAGGGCTGGGAACACTGAAGCTTTCTTT. Translated, it gives CASRDRAGNTEAFF.

The table lists this clonotype with a few counts. This rearrangement joins TRBV6-5 to TRBJ1-4; 7 positions match TRBD1. Germline trimming cut 5 bases from V and 5 bases from J; bases unmatched to any gene: 11. The germline V gene has CDR1 MNHEY and CDR2 SVGAGI. There are 16 residues in the CDR3. In DNA, the CDR3 is TGTGCCAGCAGTCAGGGACAGACGCTCGTAAATGAAAAACTGTTTTTT. As protein: CASSQGQTLVNEKLFF.

Only a few counts were recorded for this clonotype. The DNA of the CDR3 is TGCAGCGTTGCATCCACGACAGGGCCTAATCAGCCCCAGCATTTT. Translation gives CSVASTTGPNQPQHF. The chain has TRBV29-1 and TRBJ1-5, with TRBD1 matching over 7 bases. The CDR3 is 15 amino acids. The J segment lost 4 bases and the V segment lost 4 bases, leaving 10 bases of the junction unmatched. Germline CDR1 and CDR2: SQVTM and ANQGSEA. The variable domain in full, with the rest retrieved from reference TRBV29-1 and TRBJ1-5, is SAVISQKPSRDICQRGTSLTIQCQVDSQVTMMFWYRQQPGQSLTLIATANQGSEATYESGFVIDKFPISRPNLTFSTLTVSNMSPEDSSIYLCSVASTTGPNQPQHFGDGTRLSIL.

The genes are TRBV27 and TRBJ2-7, with D possibly being TRBD1 (6 bases). The CDR3 is 16 residues long. Germline V CDR1 and CDR2: MNHEY, SMNVEV (reference sequence). Trimming took off 5 bases at V and 3 bases at J, with 20 bases between the two ends. The CDR3 DNA reads as TGTGCCAGCAGTCGAACCGCGGACAGTTTCTACTACGAGCAGTACTTC. Translating it yields CASSRTADSFYYEQYF.

V usage is TRBV12-3 or TRBV12-4 and J usage is TRBJ2-5; 11 positions match TRBD2. The CDR3 is 18 amino acids. Unmatched junction bases numbered 10, after V lost 2 bases and J lost 2 bases. The CDR3 reads CASSLRELASGGQETQYF. CDR3 DNA sequence: TGTGCCAGCAGTTTACGGGAGTTGGCTAGCGGGGGGCAAGAGACCCAGTACTTC.

This clonotype was seen ten or more times. This chain's CDR3 is CASSLGLAGYTDTQYF. The CDR3 nucleotides are TGCGCCAGCAGCTTAGGACTAGCGGGGTACACAGATACGCAGTATTTT. The V and J genes are TRBV5-1 and TRBJ2-3; 12 positions agree with TRBD2. CDR3 length: 16 amino acids. The germline V gene has CDR1 SGHRS and CDR2 YFSETQ. Unmatched junction bases numbered 3, after V lost 2 bases and J lost 2 bases.

The CDR3 bases are TGCGCCAGCAGTCATGACCCCAGCACAGATACGCAGTATTTT. Translating it yields CASSHDPSTDTQYF. The chain employs TRBV5-1 and TRBJ2-3; the D is unclear. The ends were cut back, 5 bases at V and 0 bases at J, with 10 bases in the middle. CDR1 is SGHRS, CDR2 YFSETQ, per germline. There are 14 residues in the CDR3.

Only a few counts were recorded for this clonotype. The CDR3 DNA follows: TGCAGTGCGGGAGGACTAGCGGGGATTTATGAGCAGTTCTTC. It yields the protein CSAGGLAGIYEQFF. This sequence joins TRBV20-1 and TRBJ2-1, with 12 bases identical to TRBD2. V dropped 6 bases and J dropped 8; count of bases not matched to a gene: 8. This CDR3 contains 14 residues. Germline V gives CDR1 DFQATT, CDR2 SNEGSKA (reference sequence).